The 3 T cell receptor beta chains below come from one sample, sequenced in a study of blood T cell repertoires in COVID-19. Repertoires were generated with immunoSEQ multiplex PCR, while TCRdb's copy carries only in-frame clones and drops some. The sample consists of 200,000 to 250,000 clones, 86% of them appearing once. Sequencing was carried out using PBMCs or T cells enriched from blood (not recorded which). These receptor sequences come from a woman in her 30s who had been exposed to COVID-19.

J is TRBJ1-3 and V is TRBV5-6, with D possibly matching TRBD1 (6 bases). Trimming stripped 4 bases from V and 4 bases from J, with 12 bases between. The germline V gene encodes CDR1 SGHDT and CDR2 YYEEEE. The CDR3 is 14 amino acids. DNA for the CDR3: TGTGCCAGCAGCCTTGGACAGTACGGAAACACCATATATTTT. This translates into CASSLGQYGNTIYF.

The J gene is TRBJ1-6, the V gene TRBV28; D may be TRBD1 (6 bases). V was pared by 5 bases and J by 4 bases, with 12 bases between. Germline CDR1 and CDR2: MDHEN and SYDVKM. The CDR3 extends over 15 amino acids. The DNA of the CDR3 is TGTGCCAGCAGTACCCTACAGGGATATAATTCACCCCTCCACTTT. It translates to CASSTLQGYNSPLHF. Using reference TRBV28 and TRBJ1-6 for the parts outside the CDR3, the full variable domain is DVKVTQSSRYLVKRTGEKVFLECVQDMDHENMFWYRQDPGLGLRLIYFSYDVKMKEKGDIPEGYSVSREKKERFSLILESASTNQTSMYLCASSTLQGYNSPLHFGNGTRLTVT.

This rearrangement joins TRBV5-1 to TRBJ1-2; perhaps TRBD1 as D (5 bases). Per germline, CDR1 SGHRS and CDR2 YFSETQ. This CDR3 is 15 amino acids long. Trimming took off 4 bases at V and 0 bases at J, with 13 bases between the two ends. The CDR3 is CASSPAGGANYGYTF. CDR3 nucleotides: TGCGCCAGCAGCCCCGCCGGAGGGGCTAACTATGGCTACACCTTC.